The 24 T cell receptor beta chains below all came from one sample that was sequenced in a study of response to subunit inactivated influenza vaccine (dated by TCRdb to the late 2010s). Library construction relied on RT-PCR. Instrument on record: Illumina HiSeq 2500. TCRdb trimmed public reads at Q25 via fastp, called clones via MiXCR and kept in-frame beta chains. All rows with the same CDR3 protein become a single entry with the most common DNA and genes. The sample yields more than 700,000 distinct CDR3 sequences; 21% were counted once. The ten top clones hold roughly 10% of the sample. The input for sequencing was PBMCs from blood, taken roughly 5 days after vaccination. The receptors derive from a man over 45 who received an inactivated influenza vaccine. Donor details come from another sample of the same person, matched by shared clones.

This clonotype was recorded a few times. The gene calls are TRBV29-1 and TRBJ2-1; 11 nucleotides line up with TRBD2. CDR1 and CDR2 from the germline V gene are SQVTM and ANQGSEA. V lost 4 bases and J lost 6; bases outside the gene matches: 5. This CDR3 has 14 residues. The CDR3 DNA sequence: TGCAGCGTTGGGAGGACTAGCGGGTCCAATGAGCAGTTCTTC. It yields the protein CSVGRTSGSNEQFF.

The chain carries TRBV7-9 and TRBJ2-3; 8 bases line up with TRBD2. Looked up from germline, CDR1 is SEHNR and CDR2 is FQNEAQ (reference sequence). V shed 10 bases, J shed 1 base, and the junction held 13 bases outside the gene matches. The CDR3 extends over 16 amino acids. The CDR3 nucleotides are TGTGCCACCAGTCCTCACTGGCGGGAGGGCACAGATACGCAGTATTTT. It encodes CATSPHWREGTDTQYF.

This clonotype was picked up a small number of times. V is TRBV4-3 and J is TRBJ2-7; 7 bases align to TRBD2. Germline V gives CDR1 LGHNA, CDR2 YSLEER. The CDR3 runs to 14 residues. V lost 1 base to trimming and J lost 7 bases; unmatched junction nucleotides: 7. CDR3 amino acids: CASSQVLGGGEQYF. The CDR3 nucleotides are TGCGCCAGCAGCCAAGTACTGGGCGGGGGAGAGCAGTACTTC.

Of note for this clonotype: A much larger clone differs by one base, so this may be a read error. The genes are TRBV6-5 and TRBJ1-1, with D possibly matching TRBD1 (5 bases). Per the germline V gene, CDR1 is MNHEY and CDR2 is SVGAGI. The CDR3 spans 11 residues. CDR3 DNA: TGTGCCAGCGGTTACGAGGGGAGAGCTTTCTTT. Translated, it gives CASGYEGRAFF.

This clonotype appeared many times. The chain carries TRBV5-1 and TRBJ2-2; D might be TRBD1 (6 bases). With 0 bases removed from V and 5 bases from J, the gap between germline ends came to 8 bases. CDR3 size: 14 residues. Germline values: CDR1 SGHRS, CDR2 YFSETQ. This chain's CDR3 is CASSLATGTGELFF. The CDR3 DNA follows: TGCGCCAGCAGCTTGGCCACAGGGACCGGGGAGCTGTTTTTT.

The sample holds many counts of this clonotype. The chain couples TRBV12-3 or TRBV12-4 to TRBJ2-7; no clear D. This CDR3 comprises 17 residues. Trimming left V 6 bases short and J 3 bases short, with 24 bases between. The CDR3 region is CASSPRQTAFTVYEQYF. DNA of the CDR3: TGTGCCAGCAGCCCGAGACAAACAGCTTTTACAGTCTACGAGCAGTACTTC.

J is TRBJ2-5 and V is TRBV4-2, with no clear D. Trimming took 1 base from V and 2 from J, leaving 8 bases between them. CDR1 and CDR2 (germline): LGHNA, YNFKEQ. This CDR3 is built from 14 residues. CDR3 nucleotides: TGTGCCAGCAGCCAAGCGACTGGACAAGAGACCCAGTACTTC. It yields the protein CASSQATGQETQYF.

This clonotype was seen many times. The chain is built from TRBV5-1 and TRBJ2-7, with D possibly TRBD2 on 6 matching bases. The CDR3 has 17 amino acids. Germline V lookup: CDR1 SGHRS, CDR2 YFSETQ. Trimming pared 2 bases from V and 0 bases from J, leaving 18 bases between. The CDR3 DNA reads as TGCGCCAGCAGCTTCACCGGGGTCTCGCGGGACTCCTACGAGCAGTACTTC. Its protein is CASSFTGVSRDSYEQYF. Full variable domain (rest looked up from reference TRBV5-1 and TRBJ2-7): KAGVTQTPRYLIKTRGQQVTLSCSPISGHRSVSWYQQTPGQGLQFLFEYFSETQRNKGNFPGRFSGRQFSNSRSEMNVSTLELGDSALYLCASSFTGVSRDSYEQYFGPGTRLTVT.

The chain joins TRBV28 to TRBJ2-7; D unclear. From germline, CDR1 is MDHEN and CDR2 SYDVKM. The V end lost 3 bases, the J end lost 4 bases, and 13 bases lay between the germline ends. The CDR3 totals 14 residues. The CDR3 loop is CASSFPTKPYEQYF. The CDR3 DNA follows: TGTGCCAGCAGTTTTCCTACTAAACCGTACGAGCAGTACTTC.

The V and J genes are TRBV20-1 and TRBJ2-2; 10 nucleotides align to TRBD2. This CDR3 is 15 amino acids long. The J segment lost 7 bases and the V segment lost 0 bases, leaving 5 bases of the junction unmatched. Germline lookup yields CDR1 DFQATT and CDR2 SNEGSKA (reference sequence). The CDR3, as DNA: TGCAGTGCTAGAGACCCAGCGGGAGGGTTCGGGGAGCTGTTTTTT. Residues: CSARDPAGGFGELFF.

The gene calls are TRBV20-1 and TRBJ1-1; 7 nucleotides match TRBD1. V trimming: 3 bases; J trimming: 2 bases; junction bases outside the gene matches: 3. Germline-derived CDR1 and CDR2 are DFQATT and SNEGSKA (reference sequence). The CDR3 runs 13 residues. The CDR3 protein is CSASDRANTEAFF. The DNA for the CDR3 is TGCAGTGCTAGTGACAGGGCAAACACTGAAGCTTTCTTT.

This clonotype was seen only a few times. This sequence joins TRBV24-1 and TRBJ2-3; 9 bases fit TRBD1. The CDR3 totals 15 residues. J gave up 4 bases and V 4 bases, and 5 bases lay outside the gene matches. CDR1 KGHDR and CDR2 SFDVKD come from the germline V gene. The CDR3 region has the DNA TGTGCCACCAGTGACCGGGACAGGGCTGCAGATACGCAGTATTTT. It is translated as CATSDRDRAADTQYF.

This clonotype turned up a few times. This rearrangement joins TRBV2 to TRBJ2-1; D could derive from TRBD1 or TRBD2 (5 bases each). This CDR3 has 14 residues. Germline V gene sequence: CDR1 SNHLY, CDR2 FYNNEI. Trimming stripped 5 bases from V and 5 bases from J, with 13 bases between. The CDR3 bases are TGTGCCAGCAGTCCCGGGACGGTGAACAATGAGCAGTTCTTC. Protein sequence: CASSPGTVNNEQFF.

This clonotype was observed once. This chain uses TRBV15 with TRBJ2-5; D perhaps matches TRBD1 (5 bases). Germline CDR1 is LNHNV and CDR2 is YYDKDF (reference sequence). Trimming shortened V by 8 bases and J by 0 bases, and 10 bases separated the two germline ends. CDR3 length: 13 residues. The CDR3 DNA reads as TGTGCCACCGCTAGGGGCTACCAAGAGACCCAGTACTTC. It encodes CATARGYQETQYF.

The chain recombines TRBV9 with TRBJ2-7; D is possibly TRBD1 or TRBD2 (5 bases each). The V gene's germline CDR1 is SGDLS and CDR2 YYNGEE. The V and J ends lost 3 bases and 6 bases respectively, with 19 bases between them. The CDR3 sequence is 15 residues long. In DNA, the CDR3 is TGTGCCAGCAGCGCCCCCGGGACCCCTTTTGGCGAGCAGTACTTC. Amino acid sequence: CASSAPGTPFGEQYF. Full variable domain (remainder filled in from reference TRBV9 and TRBJ2-7): DSGVTQTPKHLITATGQRVTLRCSPRSGDLSVYWYQQSLDQGLQFLIQYYNGEERAKGNILERFSAQQFPDLHSELNLSSLELGDSALYFCASSAPGTPFGEQYFGPGTRLTVT.

This clonotype was detected only a few times. The chain employs TRBV20-1 and TRBJ1-1; D is possibly TRBD1 (5 bases). Germline CDR1 DFQATT, CDR2 SNEGSKA (reference sequence). This CDR3 is built from 12 residues. V lost 6 bases and J 3 bases, leaving 11 bases between the germline ends. The CDR3 DNA reads as TGCAGTGCCTCGGGAGGGGACACTGAAGCTTTCTTT. Translating gives CSASGGDTEAFF.

In its sample, this clonotype was seen a few times. J is TRBJ2-2 and V is TRBV24-1; TRBD1 matches 8 bases. V lost 4 bases and J lost 0; bases outside the gene matches: 3. The CDR3 length is 16 residues. Germline CDR1 reads KGHDR; CDR2 reads SFDVKD. The CDR3 protein is CATSDPGGANTGELFF. CDR3 in DNA: TGTGCCACCAGTGACCCAGGGGGCGCGAACACCGGGGAGCTGTTTTTT.

This clonotype has only a few counts. The CDR3 nucleotides are TGTGCCAGCAGCTTATTTCCGCGATACAATAGCGGGGGTCTTCGAGGAGAAGATACGCAGTATTTT. It is translated as CASSLFPRYNSGGLRGEDTQYF. V and J are TRBV7-2 and TRBJ2-3; 9 bases align to TRBD2. Germline lookup yields CDR1 SGHTA and CDR2 FQGNSA. This CDR3 has 22 residues. Trimming removed 2 bases from V and 5 bases from J; junction bases left unmatched: 26.

The J gene is TRBJ2-5, the V gene TRBV5-1; 10 nucleotides line up with TRBD1. Unmatched junction bases numbered 13, after V lost 9 bases and J lost 5 bases. Germline values: CDR1 SGHRS, CDR2 YFSETQ. CDR3 length: 15 residues. The CDR3 nucleotides read TGCGCCACCCGTCCCGGGACAGGGGTTCGGGAGACCCAGTACTTC. This gives the protein CATRPGTGVRETQYF.

This clonotype was picked up many times. V usage is TRBV25-1 and J usage is TRBJ2-5; 7 bases fit TRBD1. Losses at the gene ends were 6 bases for V and 1 base for J; bases not matched to a gene: 2. From germline, CDR1 is MGHDK and CDR2 SYGVNS. The CDR3 has 13 amino acids. The CDR3, as DNA: TGTGCCAGCAGGAGGGACAGCCAAGAGACCCAGTACTTC. This encodes CASRRDSQETQYF.

The V and J genes are TRBV7-9 and TRBJ2-3, with a tentative D call TRBD1 (7 bases). CDR3 length: 16 amino acids. Germline V gene sequence: CDR1 SEHNR, CDR2 FQNEAQ (reference sequence). V was pared by 5 bases and J by 4 bases, with 19 bases between. The CDR3: CASSRPLGRGADTQYF. DNA for the CDR3: TGTGCCAGCAGCCGCCCCCTAGGCAGGGGGGCAGATACGCAGTATTTT.

This chain uses TRBV28 with TRBJ2-7; the D gene is possibly TRBD1 (5 bases). This CDR3 has 18 amino acids. Per germline, CDR1 MDHEN and CDR2 SYDVKM. Trimming pared 4 bases from V and 3 bases from J, leaving 25 bases between. CDR3 residues: CASSYEQGRWPSDYEQYF. In nucleotides, the CDR3 is TGTGCCAGCAGTTACGAGCAGGGCAGGTGGCCCTCGGACTACGAGCAGTACTTC.

This clonotype was detected many times. DNA for the CDR3: TGCAGTGCTGACAATAGCGGGATTAGAACAGATACGCAGTATTTT. Translated, it gives CSADNSGIRTDTQYF. This sequence joins TRBV20-1 and TRBJ2-3; 8 nucleotides match TRBD2. This CDR3 spans 15 amino acids. The ends lost 5 bases at V and 3 bases at J; junction bases unmatched: 10. In germline, CDR1 is DFQATT, CDR2 SNEGSKA (reference sequence).

The chain uses TRBV4-3 and TRBJ1-5, with D possibly TRBD1 on 5 matching bases. The CDR3 is 16 amino acids. Trimming took off 0 bases at V and 1 base at J, with 10 bases between the two ends. CDR1 is LGHNA, CDR2 YSLEER, per germline. The DNA for the CDR3 is TGCGCCAGCAGCCAAGAAGTGGAGGGGAGCAATCAGCCCCAGCATTTT. It is translated as CASSQEVEGSNQPQHF.